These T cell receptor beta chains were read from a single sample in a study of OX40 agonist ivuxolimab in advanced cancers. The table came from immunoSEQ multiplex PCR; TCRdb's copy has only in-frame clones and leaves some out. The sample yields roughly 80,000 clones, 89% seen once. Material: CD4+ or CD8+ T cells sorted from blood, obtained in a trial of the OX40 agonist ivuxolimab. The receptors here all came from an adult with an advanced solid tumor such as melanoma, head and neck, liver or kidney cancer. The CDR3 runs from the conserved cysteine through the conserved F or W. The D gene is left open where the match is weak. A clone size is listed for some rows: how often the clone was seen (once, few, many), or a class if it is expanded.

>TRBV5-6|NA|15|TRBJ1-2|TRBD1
CASSLSRDRLYGYTF
TGTGCCAGCAGCCTTTCCCGGGACAGACTCTATGGCTACACCTTC
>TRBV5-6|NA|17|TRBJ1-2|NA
CASSPILGSSDGYGYTF
TGTGCCAGCAGCCCAATATTGGGCTCCAGTGATGGCTATGGCTACACCTTC
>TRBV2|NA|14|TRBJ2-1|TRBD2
CASSDLGRGGEQFF
TGTGCCAGCAGTGACCTTGGGAGGGGCGGTGAGCAGTTCTTC
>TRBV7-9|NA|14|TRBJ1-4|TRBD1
CASSAGQGFEKLFF
TGTGCCAGCAGTGCGGGACAGGGGTTTGAAAAACTGTTTTTT
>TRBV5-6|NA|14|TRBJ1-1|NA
CASSPLDVNSEAFF
TGTGCCAGCAGCCCCCTGGACGTAAACTCTGAAGCTTTCTTT
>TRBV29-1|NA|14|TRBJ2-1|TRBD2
CSVASGLADNEQFF
TGCAGCGTCGCCTCCGGACTAGCGGACAATGAGCAGTTCTTC
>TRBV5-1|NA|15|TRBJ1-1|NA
CASSLFDRDSTEAFF
TGCGCCAGCAGCCTCTTTGACCGCGACAGCACTGAAGCTTTCTTT
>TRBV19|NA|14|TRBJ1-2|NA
CATTPSRYNYGYTF
TGTGCCACCACCCCAAGTCGGTACAACTATGGCTACACCTTC
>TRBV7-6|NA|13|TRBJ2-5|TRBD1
CASSSDRVETQYF
TGTGCCAGCAGTTCCGACAGGGTGGAGACCCAGTACTTC
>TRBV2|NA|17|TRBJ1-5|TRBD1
CASSSGTGGLRNQPQHF
TGTGCCAGCAGTAGCGGGACAGGGGGACTAAGGAATCAGCCCCAGCATTTT
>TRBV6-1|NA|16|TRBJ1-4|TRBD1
CASSEAWGQGGEKLFF
TGTGCCAGCAGTGAAGCCTGGGGACAGGGAGGTGAAAAACTGTTTTTT
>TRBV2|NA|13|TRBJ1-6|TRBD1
CASSGDSNSPLHF
TGTGCCAGCAGCGGGGACAGTAATTCACCCCTCCACTTT
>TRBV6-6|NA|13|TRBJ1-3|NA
CASSYRGRNTIYF
TGTGCCAGCAGTTACCGGGGAAGAAACACCATATATTTT
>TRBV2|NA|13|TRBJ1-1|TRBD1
CASSPGWDRKKQF
TGTGCCAGCAGCCCGGGGTGGGACAGGAAAAAACAATTT
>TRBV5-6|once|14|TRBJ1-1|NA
CASSFPTSGSRAFF
TGTGCCAGCAGCTTCCCGACCTCTGGGAGTAGGGCTTTCTTT
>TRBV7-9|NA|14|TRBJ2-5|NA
CASSLRLVGETQYF
TGTGCCAGCAGCTTAAGACTAGTGGGGGAGACCCAGTACTTC
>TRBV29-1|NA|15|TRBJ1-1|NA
CSVEAPLVLNTEAFF
TGCAGCGTTGAAGCCCCGTTGGTTTTGAACACTGAAGCTTTCTTT
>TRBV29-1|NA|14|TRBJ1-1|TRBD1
CSAGPDRGRGEAFF
TGCAGCGCGGGACCAGACAGGGGAAGAGGAGAAGCTTTCTTT
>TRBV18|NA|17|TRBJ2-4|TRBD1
CASSPDRDRGAKNIQYF
TGTGCCAGCTCACCAGACCGGGACAGGGGTGCCAAAAACATTCAGTACTTC
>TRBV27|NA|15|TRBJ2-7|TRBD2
CASSFRGLASYEQYF
TGTGCCAGCAGTTTTAGGGGACTAGCCTCCTACGAGCAGTACTTC
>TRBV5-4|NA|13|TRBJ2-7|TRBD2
CASSRQAGDEQYF
TGTGCCAGCAGCCGTCAGGCGGGAGACGAGCAGTACTTC
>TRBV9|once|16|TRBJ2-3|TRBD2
CASSPGTSGRGDTQYF
TGTGCCAGCAGTCCCGGGACTAGCGGGAGGGGTGATACGCAGTATTTT
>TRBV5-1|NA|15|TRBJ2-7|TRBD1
CASSRTGARVYEQYF
TGCGCCAGCAGCAGGACAGGGGCTAGGGTCTACGAGCAGTACTTC
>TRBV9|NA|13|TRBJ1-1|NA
CASSSRVGTEAFF
TGTGCCAGCAGCTCAAGGGTAGGCACTGAAGCTTTCTTT
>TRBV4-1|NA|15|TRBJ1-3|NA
CASSQLAGSRNTIYF
TGCGCCAGCAGCCAATTAGCAGGGTCGCGAAACACCATATATTTT
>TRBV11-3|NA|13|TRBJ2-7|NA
CASSSLGGYEQYF
TGTGCCAGCAGCTCCCTAGGGGGCTACGAGCAGTACTTC
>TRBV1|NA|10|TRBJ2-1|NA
CTSELDRQFF
TGCACCAGCGAGTTGGACAGGCAGTTCTTC
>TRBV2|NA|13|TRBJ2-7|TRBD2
CASTRDGGYEQYF
TGTGCCAGCACGCGGGACGGGGGGTACGAGCAGTACTTC
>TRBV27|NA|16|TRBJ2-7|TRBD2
CASSLSGLAGVYEQYF
TGTGCCAGCAGTTTATCCGGACTAGCGGGGGTATACGAGCAGTACTTC
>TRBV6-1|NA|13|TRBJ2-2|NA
CAGRELVTGELFF
TGTGCCGGCAGGGAGCTAGTCACCGGGGAGCTGTTTTTT
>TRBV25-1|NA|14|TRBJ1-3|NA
CASSEGLSGNTIYF
TGTGCCAGCAGTGAGGGCCTCTCTGGAAACACCATATATTTT
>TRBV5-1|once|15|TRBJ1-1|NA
CASSPLGVRNTEAFF
TGCGCCAGCAGCCCGCTCGGGGTTAGAAACACTGAAGCTTTCTTT